This is a list of T cell receptor beta chains from one sample in a study of molecular identifiers for immune sequencing clone quantification. MiXCR, run by TCRdb on the PCR reads, gives a single entry per CDR3 protein. The sample has some 680,000 distinct CDR3 sequences, 25% seen once. Sequencing was done on a sample of naive CD8+ T cells from blood, with Jurkat cell RNA spiked in. The receptors here all came from a human donor in good health. Some libraries in this study had Jurkat cell RNA spiked in. Each CDR3 is given with its conserved first and last residue. A D gene is named only where the DNA matches it firmly. Size is omitted from some rows. Given values are once, few, many or a class for expanded clones.

V gene	clone size	J gene	D gene	CDR3 protein	CDR3 DNA
TRBV7-2	-	TRBJ2-1	-	CASSFGLARSF	TGTGCCAGCAGCTTCGGGTTAGCAAGGTCCTTC
TRBV12-3/TRBV12-4	-	TRBJ1-2	TRBD1	CASSLGTGGYYGYTF	TGTGCCAGCAGTTTAGGTACAGGGGGCTACTATGGCTACACCTTC
TRBV4-3	many	TRBJ2-7	-	CASSQGSGAYEQYF	TGCGCCAGCAGCCAAGGCTCAGGGGCCTACGAGCAGTACTTC
TRBV19	few	TRBJ1-5	TRBD1	CASSIGSGGVQPQHF	TGTGCCAGTAGTATAGGGTCAGGGGGAGTTCAGCCCCAGCATTTT
TRBV4-1	few	TRBJ2-7	-	CASSQAYRVTYEQYF	TGCGCCAGCAGCCAAGCCTATAGGGTTACCTACGAGCAGTACTTC
TRBV6-1	-	TRBJ2-1	TRBD2	CASSEYIGTRRSNEQFF	TGTGCCAGCAGTGAATACATCGGGACTAGAAGAAGCAATGAGCAGTTCTTC
TRBV9	many	TRBJ2-7	TRBD1	CASSAGGPAYEQYF	TGTGCCAGCAGCGCAGGGGGCCCCGCCTACGAGCAGTACTTC
TRBV27	many	TRBJ2-2	-	CASRAFYTGELFF	TGTGCCAGCAGAGCTTTTTACACCGGGGAGCTGTTTTTT
TRBV7-6	few	TRBJ2-6	TRBD1	CASSSDRGMAGANVLTF	TGTGCCAGCAGCTCGGACAGGGGTATGGCTGGGGCCAACGTCCTGACTTTC
TRBV11-2	many	TRBJ2-7	-	CASSLGTVQYEQYF	TGTGCCAGCAGCTTAGGGACAGTCCAGTACGAGCAGTACTTC
TRBV6-5	many	TRBJ2-1	TRBD2	CASSSGPEGGSSNEQFF	TGTGCCAGCAGTTCGGGGCCGGAGGGAGGGAGCTCCAATGAGCAGTTCTTC
TRBV5-1	many	TRBJ2-3	-	CASSLDPYTDTQYF	TGCGCCAGCAGCTTGGACCCCTACACAGATACGCAGTATTTT
TRBV20-1	-	TRBJ2-7	TRBD2	CSARAWELAGGSYYEQYF	TGCAGTGCTAGAGCCTGGGAGTTAGCGGGAGGGAGTTACTACGAGCAGTACTTC
TRBV19	-	TRBJ2-7	TRBD1	CASSHTRDSLYEQYF	TGTGCCAGTAGTCATACCCGGGACAGCCTCTACGAGCAGTACTTC
TRBV3-1	many	TRBJ2-6	TRBD2	CASSQEGGGQPLLTF	TGTGCCAGCAGCCAAGAAGGCGGGGGGCAGCCTCTCCTGACTTTC
TRBV27	-	TRBJ1-5	-	CASSYGGRGQPQHF	TGTGCCAGCAGTTATGGGGGGCGCGGGCAGCCCCAGCATTTT
TRBV2	many	TRBJ1-1	-	CASSLTTHSNTEAFF	TGTGCCAGCAGCCTTACGACACATTCGAACACTGAAGCTTTCTTT
TRBV28	many	TRBJ2-3	-	CASSFRLNVDTQYF	TGTGCCAGCAGTTTTCGATTGAACGTGGATACGCAGTATTTT
TRBV20-1	many	TRBJ2-7	TRBD1	CSARDLGQGGMWQYF	TGCAGTGCTAGAGATTTAGGACAGGGTGGTATGTGGCAGTACTTC
TRBV5-8	-	TRBJ2-2	-	CASSGADPGSLIRFAIGELFF	TGTGCCAGCAGCGGCGCCGACCCGGGATCCCTCATCCGCTTCGCTATCGGGGAGCTGTTTTTT
TRBV4-3	-	TRBJ2-7	-	CASSQGASPTYEQYF	TGCGCCAGCAGCCAAGGGGCTTCGCCTACCTACGAGCAGTACTTC
TRBV27	-	TRBJ2-7	TRBD1	CASSPTGVNYEQYF	TGTGCCAGCAGTCCGACAGGGGTGAACTACGAGCAGTACTTC
TRBV5-6	-	TRBJ2-6	-	CASSLAVGISGANVLTF	TGTGCCAGCAGCTTGGCCGTGGGGATCTCTGGGGCCAACGTCCTGACTTTC
TRBV20-1	many	TRBJ1-5	-	CSARGQGDSSNQPQHF	TGCAGTGCTAGAGGGCAGGGTGATAGTAGCAATCAGCCCCAGCATTTT
TRBV6-2/TRBV6-3	many	TRBJ1-1	TRBD1	CASRPDRGYTEAFF	TGTGCCAGCAGGCCGGACAGGGGTTACACTGAAGCTTTCTTT
TRBV7-8	many	TRBJ2-3	TRBD2	CASSSLAGAHTDTQYF	TGTGCCAGCAGCTCCCTAGCGGGGGCCCACACAGATACGCAGTATTTT
TRBV6-1	few	TRBJ2-5	-	CASSEEYEETQYF	TGTGCCAGCAGTGAAGAGTACGAGGAGACCCAGTACTTC
TRBV3-1	-	TRBJ2-5	TRBD2	CASSLRPSGSQETQYF	TGTGCCAGCAGCCTTCGCCCTAGCGGGTCCCAAGAGACCCAGTACTTC
TRBV20-1	few	TRBJ2-7	TRBD2	CSAAPGLDSYGQYF	TGCAGTGCTGCCCCGGGACTAGACTCCTACGGGCAGTACTTC
TRBV7-6	-	TRBJ2-3	-	CASSFEGGQSDTRYF	TGTGCCAGCAGCTTCGAGGGGGGACAATCAGATACCCGGTATTTT
TRBV10-2	many	TRBJ1-2	-	CASREVANYGYTF	TGCGCCAGCAGAGAGGTAGCTAACTATGGCTACACCTTC
TRBV5-6	many	TRBJ2-5	TRBD1	CASSLVGAGGPQETQYF	TGTGCCAGCAGCTTGGTTGGGGCAGGGGGCCCGCAAGAGACCCAGTACTTC
TRBV12-3/TRBV12-4	many	TRBJ2-4	-	CASSPGGIQYF	TGTGCCAGCAGTCCCGGGGGCATTCAGTACTTC
TRBV12-3/TRBV12-4	few	TRBJ1-4	-	CASSTTGIRLFF	TGTGCCAGCAGCACTACCGGGATACGTCTGTTTTTT
TRBV5-8	-	TRBJ2-1	-	CASSLSIQDTARDEQSF	TGTGCCAGCAGCTTGTCGATTCAGGACACGGCCCGTGACGAGCAGTCCTTC
TRBV24-1	-	TRBJ2-3	-	CATSGDTDTQYF	TGTGCCACCAGTGGGGACACAGATACGCAGTATTTT
TRBV28	many	TRBJ1-5	-	CASSLSGVRGSNQPQHF	TGTGCCAGCAGTTTATCCGGGGTAAGAGGTTCTAATCAGCCCCAGCATTTT
TRBV6-2/TRBV6-3	-	TRBJ2-7	-	CASSYGQPYEQYF	TGTGCCAGCAGTTACGGACAGCCCTACGAGCAGTACTTC
TRBV11-2	-	TRBJ2-5	TRBD2	CASSLASGGVETQYF	TGTGCCAGCAGCTTAGCTAGCGGGGGGGTGGAGACCCAGTACTTC
TRBV7-9	-	TRBJ2-7	-	CASSLGPGANYEQYF	TGTGCCAGCAGCTTAGGTCCGGGCGCCAACTACGAGCAGTACTTC
TRBV4-3	many	TRBJ2-7	-	CASSQDASYEQYF	TGCGCCAGCAGCCAAGATGCCTCCTACGAGCAGTACTTC